This T cell receptor (beta chain) was found in a study of T cell repertoires in cytomegalovirus infection. Across the study: Peptides in the study included HLA-C-restricted and HLA-B-restricted CMV epitopes. Public signatures in TCR beta pointed to CMV infection and matching HLA type. Study-level findings and limits: What dominated the ex vivo response were HLA-C-restricted CMV-specific TCR beta clonotypes. Based on cumulative public TCR beta family frequency, carriers of CMV plus the relevant HLA were identified.

Each CDR3 protein gets one entry after TCRdb re-called the reads with MiXCR. The top ten clones hold approximately 90% of a sample with tens of thousands of distinct CDR3 sequences, roughly 20% of them seen once. This clonotype was recorded a few times. The antigen is unknown. This CDR3 region has 14 residues. V was pared by 8 bases and J by 0 bases, with 11 bases between. Germline CDR1 is MDHEN and CDR2 is SYDVKM. Source: CD8+ T cells from cultured PBMCs, taken from culture after CMV antigen stimulation. The clonotype originates from a human donor in good health (CMV status not recorded). Some clones in this sample may be carry-over from other donors' samples. The chain employs TRBV28 and TRBJ2-1; no reliable D call. As DNA, the CDR3 is TGTGCCAGCCGAGCGTGGAGCTCCTACAATGAGCAGTTCTTC. It specifies CASRAWSSYNEQFF.